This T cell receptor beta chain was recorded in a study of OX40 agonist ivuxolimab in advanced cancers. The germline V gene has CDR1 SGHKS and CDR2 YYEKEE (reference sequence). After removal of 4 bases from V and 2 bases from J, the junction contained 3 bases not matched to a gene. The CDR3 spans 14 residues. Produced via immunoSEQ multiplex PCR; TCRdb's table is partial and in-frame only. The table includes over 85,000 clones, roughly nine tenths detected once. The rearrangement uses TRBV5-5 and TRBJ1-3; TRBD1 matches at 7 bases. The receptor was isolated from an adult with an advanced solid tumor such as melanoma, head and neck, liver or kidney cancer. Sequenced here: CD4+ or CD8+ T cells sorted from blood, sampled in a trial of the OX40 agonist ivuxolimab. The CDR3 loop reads CASSPTGAGNTIYF. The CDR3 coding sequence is TGTGCCAGCAGCCCTACAGGGGCTGGAAACACCATATATTTT.